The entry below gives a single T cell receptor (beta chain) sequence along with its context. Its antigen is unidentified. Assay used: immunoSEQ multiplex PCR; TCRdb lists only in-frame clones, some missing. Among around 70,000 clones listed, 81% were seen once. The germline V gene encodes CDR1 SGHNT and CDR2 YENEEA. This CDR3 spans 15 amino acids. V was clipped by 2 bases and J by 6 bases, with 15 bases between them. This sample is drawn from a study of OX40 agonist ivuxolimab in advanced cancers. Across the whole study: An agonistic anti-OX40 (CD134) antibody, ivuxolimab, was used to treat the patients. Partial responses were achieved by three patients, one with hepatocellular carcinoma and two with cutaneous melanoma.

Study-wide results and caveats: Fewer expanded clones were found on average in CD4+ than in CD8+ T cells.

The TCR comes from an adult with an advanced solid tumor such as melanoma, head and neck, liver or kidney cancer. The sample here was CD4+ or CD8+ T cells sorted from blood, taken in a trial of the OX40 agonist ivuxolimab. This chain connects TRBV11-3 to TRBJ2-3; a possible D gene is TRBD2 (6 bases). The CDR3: CASSLKGTGADTQYF. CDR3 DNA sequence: TGTGCCAGCAGCTTAAAGGGGACTGGTGCCGATACGCAGTATTTT.